The rows below give T cell receptor beta chains drawn from one sample of a study of beta chain features in type 1 diabetes. Assay: immunoSEQ multiplex PCR; the TCRdb copy retains only in-frame clones and omits some. The table lists 250,000 to 300,000 clones, roughly 25% of them singletons, with 0.012% in the top ten. The sequenced sample consisted of naive CD4+ T cells from blood. All receptors derive from a woman in her 30s with type 1 diabetes. Each CDR3 is given with its conserved first and last residue. A D gene is named only where the DNA matches it firmly. Part of the rows lack a size; the others show once, few, many or a class for expanded clones.

NA,TRBV18,few,TRBJ2-7,TGTGCCAGCTCACCAGGGGGCAGGGACGAGCAGTACTTC,CASSPGGRDEQYF
NA,TRBV7-6,NA,TRBJ2-1,TGTGCCAGCAGCCGTCCCGGGACTGACAATGAGCAGTTCTTC,CASSRPGTDNEQFF
NA,TRBV2,NA,TRBJ2-1,TGTGCCAGCAGTGAGTTTGGCGGGGTAGGCAATGAGCAGTTCTTC,CASSEFGGVGNEQFF
NA,TRBV28,NA,TRBJ2-5,TGTGCCAGCATAGAAGGGAGGCAGAAAGAGACCCAGTACTTC,CASIEGRQKETQYF
NA,TRBV5-1,NA,TRBJ1-1,TGCGCCAGCAGCTTTTCTAACACTGAAGCTTTCTTT,CASSFSNTEAFF
NA,TRBV29-1,few,TRBJ1-2,TGCAGCGTTGAAACGGGGGGGATGATCTATGGCTACACCTTC,CSVETGGMIYGYTF
TRBD2,TRBV7-9,NA,TRBJ2-3,TGTGCCGGGGCTAGCGGGAGTTCAGATACGCAGTATTTT,CAGASGSSDTQYF
TRBD1,TRBV30,few,TRBJ1-1,TGTGCCGCAAGACAGGGGGCGAACACTGAAGCTTTCTTT,CAARQGANTEAFF
NA,TRBV7-9,NA,TRBJ2-7,TGTGCCAGCAGTACTGACAGTTTCTCCTACGAGCAGTACTTC,CASSTDSFSYEQYF
NA,TRBV29-1,few,TRBJ2-5,TGCAGCGTTGTCCGGTTAGCCGGCCAAGAGACCCAGTACTTC,CSVVRLAGQETQYF
NA,TRBV30,few,TRBJ1-3,TGTGCCTGGAGTGTCGTGTCTGGAAACACCATATATTTT,CAWSVVSGNTIYF
NA,TRBV2,few,TRBJ2-7,TGTGCCAGCAGGTTAGACAGCGAGCTTTCCTACGAGCAGTACTTC,CASRLDSELSYEQYF
NA,TRBV6-1,NA,TRBJ1-2,TGTGCCAGCAGCCAACCGGTAGCGAGTGGCTACACCTTC,CASSQPVASGYTF
TRBD2,TRBV7-3,NA,TRBJ2-1,TGTGCCAGCAGCTACAGACTAGCGGGCCACAATGAGCAGTTCTTC,CASSYRLAGHNEQFF
TRBD2,TRBV7-3,NA,TRBJ2-1,TGTGCCAGCAGCTTAACCCCTAGCGGGTCCCAGTTTGAGCAGTTCTTC,CASSLTPSGSQFEQFF
NA,TRBV2,NA,TRBJ1-1,TGTGCCAGCAGTGTCGGGGGTTCCACTGAAGCTTTCTTT,CASSVGGSTEAFF
TRBD2,TRBV19,few,TRBJ2-5,TGTGCCAGTAGTATCGAAGTAGCGGGAGAAGAGACCCAGTACTTC,CASSIEVAGEETQYF
NA,TRBV6-7,NA,TRBJ2-1,TGTGCCAGCCTCGGGGATTGCAATGAGCAGTTCTTC,CASLGDCNEQFF
TRBD2,TRBV19,few,TRBJ2-1,TGTGCCAGTAGTATCCTAGCGGGAGTGGAAGAGCAGTTCTTC,CASSILAGVEEQFF
NA,TRBV9,NA,TRBJ2-3,TGTGCCAGCAGCGTAGGCCCGCCGGGCACAGATACGCAGTATTTT,CASSVGPPGTDTQYF
NA,TRBV5-4,NA,TRBJ1-1,TGTGCCAGCAGCTTGGGCGGTGGAGGATGGAACACTGAAGCTTTCTTT,CASSLGGGGWNTEAFF
TRBD2,TRBV11-2,few,TRBJ2-7,TGTGCCAGCGGCAGACTAGCGGGCGTCTCCGAGCAGTACTTC,CASGRLAGVSEQYF